A selection of T cell receptor beta chains follows, all from one sample in a study of post-analysis software for immune sequencing data. TCRdb passed the PCR reads through MiXCR, listing each CDR3 protein once. The table has roughly 650,000 distinct CDR3 sequences, around 64% seen once. Sequences were obtained from blood. The receptors come from a girl aged 2-10 years with multiple sclerosis. Both conserved end residues are part of each CDR3. Each record gives: clone size, CDR3 length, V gene, J gene, D gene, CDR3 DNA, CDR3 protein. A D gene is named only where the DNA matches it firmly. Part of the rows lack a size; the others show once, few, many or a class for expanded clones.

few	15	TRBV20-1	TRBJ2-7	TRBD1	TGCAGTGCAGAAGGGCGGGACAGGCGACCGGACGAGCAGTACTTC	CSAEGRDRRPDEQYF
-	12	TRBV20-1	TRBJ2-5	-	TGCAGTGCTAGTGACGGGGGTGAGACCCAGTACTTC	CSASDGGETQYF
-	16	TRBV7-3	TRBJ2-3	-	TGTGCCAGCAGCCCCCGAAGTCTAGGCTTCTGGGATACGCAGTATTTT	CASSPRSLGFWDTQYF
few	14	TRBV20-1	TRBJ2-5	-	TGCAGTGCTAGTCCCTACAGGGTTGAGGGGACCCAGTACTTC	CSASPYRVEGTQYF
once	15	TRBV7-8	TRBJ2-5	-	TGTGCCAGCAGCCCACTTGGGACGGTTCAAGAGACCCAGTACTTC	CASSPLGTVQETQYF
-	12	TRBV5-5	TRBJ2-7	-	TGTGCCAGCAGCTTGCCTTTCGACGAGCAGTACTTC	CASSLPFDEQYF
-	15	TRBV9	TRBJ2-7	TRBD2	TGTGCCAGCAGCTCAGGGCGCGGGGGGCCCTACGAGCAGTACTTC	CASSSGRGGPYEQYF
-	12	TRBV27	TRBJ1-1	-	TGTGCCACCCAGACAGGGAACACTGAAGCTTTCTTT	CATQTGNTEAFF
-	14	TRBV12-3/TRBV12-4	TRBJ1-2	TRBD1	TGTGCCAGCAGTTGGACCGGACAGGCCAATGGCTACACCTTC	CASSWTGQANGYTF
-	14	TRBV24-1	TRBJ2-3	TRBD2	TGTGCCACCGGGGGACTAGCTGCGGCAGTTACGCAGTATTTT	CATGGLAAAVTQYF
-	15	TRBV29-1	TRBJ1-2	-	TGCAGCGCAGGAGGGGGGGTTCGGGCAAACTATGGCTACACCTTC	CSAGGGVRANYGYTF
-	15	TRBV9	TRBJ2-7	TRBD2	TGTGCCAGCAGCGTAGACGGGAGGGCCAATCGGGAGCAGTACTTC	CASSVDGRANREQYF
-	18	TRBV6-1	TRBJ2-5	-	TGTGCCAGCAGATTCCATTCGGCAGGGAGAGGAAGTGCGGAGACCCAGTACTTC	CASRFHSAGRGSAETQYF
-	12	TRBV5-1	TRBJ2-3	-	TGCGCCAGCAACGGAGGGTCGGATACGCAGTATTTT	CASNGGSDTQYF
few	16	TRBV5-1	TRBJ2-7	TRBD2	TGCGCCAGCAGCGGACGACTAGCGGGAGGGCCCTACGAGCAGTACTTC	CASSGRLAGGPYEQYF
-	15	TRBV6-6	TRBJ2-7	-	TGTGCCAGCAGTTACTCGAATGTGTTGCGGTACGAGCAGTACTTC	CASSYSNVLRYEQYF
-	15	TRBV12-3/TRBV12-4	TRBJ2-3	TRBD1	TGTGCCAGCAGCCCCGACAGGGAAGTCGCAGATACGCAGTATTTT	CASSPDREVADTQYF
-	14	TRBV6-1	TRBJ1-1	TRBD1	TGTGCCAGCAGTGAAAAGTACAGGGGCACTGAAGCTTTCTTT	CASSEKYRGTEAFF
few	12	TRBV12-3/TRBV12-4	TRBJ1-2	-	TGTGCCAGCGGCGGGCAGCTCTATGGCTACACCTTC	CASGGQLYGYTF
-	15	TRBV9	TRBJ2-6	-	TGTGCCAGCAGCGTAGGAGGGTCCGGGGCCAACGTCCTGACTTTC	CASSVGGSGANVLTF
-	16	TRBV11-3	TRBJ2-1	TRBD2	TGTGCCAGCAGCAAAGGGGGGCTAGCGGGATGGAATGAGCAGTTCTTC	CASSKGGLAGWNEQFF
-	13	TRBV10-3	TRBJ2-5	-	TGTGCCATCAGTGATGAGGAAGGAGAGACCCAGTACTTC	CAISDEEGETQYF
few	15	TRBV6-4	TRBJ2-5	TRBD2	TGTGCCAGCAGTGAACTAGCGGGGAAACAAGAGACCCAGTACTTC	CASSELAGKQETQYF
-	15	TRBV7-3	TRBJ2-1	TRBD2	TGTGCCAGCAGCTTAGGGGAGGGGAGCTACAATGAGCAGTTCTTC	CASSLGEGSYNEQFF
few	13	TRBV6-1	TRBJ2-7	TRBD2	TGTGCCAGCAGAGCTAGCGGGAGTGGCGAGCAGTACTTC	CASRASGSGEQYF
-	16	TRBV5-6	TRBJ2-2	-	TGTGCCAGCAGAAAAGGGCCCCTAGAGAACACCGGGGAGCTGTTTTTT	CASRKGPLENTGELFF
-	18	TRBV6-5	TRBJ2-1	-	TGTGCCAGCAGTTACCCTAGACGTAGGGGAAGCTCCTACAATGGGCAGTTCTTC	CASSYPRRRGSSYNGQFF
-	13	TRBV2	TRBJ1-6	TRBD1	TGTGCCAGCAGTGTAAACAGGGGTTCACCCCTCCACTTT	CASSVNRGSPLHF
-	16	TRBV4-3	TRBJ2-1	TRBD2	TGCGCCAGCAGCCTAGACGGGACTAGCGGGGGGGTAGAGCAGTTCTTC	CASSLDGTSGGVEQFF
-	13	TRBV9	TRBJ2-7	-	TGTGCCAGCAGCGCCTACAACTCCTACGAGCAGTACTTC	CASSAYNSYEQYF
few	15	TRBV11-2	TRBJ2-5	-	TGTGCCAGCAGCTTAGACGGCAATGGGGGGGAGACCCAGTACTTC	CASSLDGNGGETQYF